This T cell receptor beta chain comes out of a study of T cell repertoires in cytomegalovirus infection. Study at large: Matching HLA type, along with CMV infection, was indicated by public TCR beta signatures.

Germline-derived CDR1 and CDR2 are SGHDN and FVKESK. This CDR3 is built from 15 residues. The trim removed 4 bases at V and 3 bases at J, leaving 8 bases unmatched. Study-wide results and limits: Ex vivo, HLA-C-restricted CMV-specific TCR beta clonotypes prevailed over the rest of the response. Of the TCR beta families, the public ones yielded a cumulative frequency that identified carriers of CMV plus the relevant HLA.

TCRdb reprocessed the reads with MiXCR, giving one entry per CDR3 protein. This sample yields nearly 550,000 distinct CDR3 sequences, of which 16% are seen a single time; under 30% belongs to the top ten. This clonotype was found many times. The antigen is not known. The sequence derives from a human donor in good health (CMV status not recorded). Some clones in this sample may be carry-over from other donors' samples. The sequenced sample was CD8+ T cells from PBMCs. This chain links TRBV14 with TRBJ2-7, with TRBD2 matching 8 bases. In DNA form, the CDR3 reads TGTGCCAGCAGCCCTAGGACTAGCCGGCACTACGAGCAGTACTTC. Translating gives CASSPRTSRHYEQYF. Complete variable domain (other parts from reference TRBV14 and TRBJ2-7): EAGVTQFPSHSVIEKGQTVTLRCDPISGHDNLYWYRRVMGKEIKFLLHFVKESKQDESGMPNNRFLAERTGGTYSTLKVQPAELEDSGVYFCASSPRTSRHYEQYFGPGTRLTVT.